Listed below are T cell receptor beta chains from one sample, sequenced in a study of vaccination effects on CD4 cells after COVID-19. Their target antigens are unknown. Sequencing was performed with immunoSEQ multiplex PCR; in TCRdb, only in-frame clones are kept and a portion is missing. The profile shows over 50,000 clones, roughly 72% of them singletons. This material consisted of CD4+ T cells from PBMCs cultured with HCoV-229E spike peptides, taken after COVID-19 vaccination. The receptors shown here come from a human donor who received a COVID-19 vaccine. Each CDR3 is given with its conserved first and last residue. D genes are given only for firm matches. Clone size is not always given. Where it is, it says once, few, many or a class for expanded clones.

D gene | J gene | V gene | clone size | CDR3 protein | CDR3 DNA
- | TRBJ1-1 | TRBV19 | - | CASSIEGVNTEAFF | TGTGCCAGTAGTATTGAGGGGGTAAACACTGAAGCTTTCTTT
TRBD2 | TRBJ2-3 | TRBV5-4 | - | CASSLILAGTDTQYF | TGTGCCAGCAGCTTGATCCTAGCGGGCACAGATACGCAGTATTTT
- | TRBJ1-5 | TRBV27 | few | CASSLLGRDQPQHF | TGTGCCAGCAGTTTATTGGGACGGGATCAGCCCCAGCATTTT
TRBD1 | TRBJ2-1 | TRBV7-2 | - | CASSSGQGVGDNEQFF | TGTGCCAGCAGCTCAGGACAGGGGGTAGGAGACAATGAGCAGTTCTTC
TRBD1 | TRBJ1-1 | TRBV18 | - | CASSRTGENTEAFF | TGTGCCAGCTCACGGACAGGGGAAAACACTGAAGCTTTCTTT
- | TRBJ1-3 | TRBV6-5 | - | CASTRGVAGNTIYF | TGTGCCAGCACCCGAGGGGTAGCTGGAAACACCATATATTTT
- | TRBJ2-1 | TRBV10-2 | few | CASSRTSNEQFF | TGCGCCAGCAGTAGGACCTCCAATGAGCAGTTCTTC
- | TRBJ2-5 | TRBV2 | - | CASSDRFAETQYF | TGTGCCAGCAGTGATAGGTTTGCGGAGACCCAGTACTTC
TRBD1 | TRBJ1-2 | TRBV18 | - | CASSQGQALGVYGYTF | TGTGCCAGCTCACAGGGACAGGCTTTGGGAGTCTATGGCTACACCTTC
- | TRBJ2-2 | TRBV5-6 | - | CASSYGQRLTGELFF | TGTGCCAGCAGCTACGGACAGAGACTCACCGGGGAGCTGTTTTTT
- | TRBJ2-2 | TRBV5-6 | - | CASSTTTGITGELFF | TGTGCCAGCAGCACGACAACAGGGATCACCGGGGAGCTGTTTTTT
- | TRBJ2-6 | TRBV7-8 | - | CASRPGSGANVLTF | TGTGCCAGCAGGCCAGGGTCAGGGGCCAACGTCCTGACTTTC
- | TRBJ1-1 | TRBV28 | - | CASSQYREDTEAFF | TGTGCCAGCAGTCAATACAGGGAGGACACTGAAGCTTTCTTT
- | TRBJ1-3 | TRBV18 | - | CASSFSGTSGNTIYF | TGTGCCAGCTCATTCAGTGGGACCTCTGGAAACACCATATATTTT
- | TRBJ1-3 | TRBV19 | - | CASSNLRYIYF | TGTGCCAGTAGTAACCTCCGGTACATATATTTT
TRBD2 | TRBJ2-5 | TRBV5-1 | - | CASSLVASGVVETQYF | TGCGCCAGCAGCTTGGTTGCTAGCGGGGTGGTGGAGACCCAGTACTTC
- | TRBJ1-4 | TRBV28 | - | CASSSVSPLFF | TGTGCCAGCAGTTCTGTATCTCCACTGTTTTTT
- | TRBJ1-2 | TRBV5-1 | - | CASSLLGGTENYGYTF | TGCGCCAGCAGCTTACTTGGGGGAACGGAAAACTATGGCTACACCTTC
- | TRBJ1-4 | TRBV18 | - | CACTGGDEKLFF | TGTGCCTGCACCGGGGGGGATGAAAAACTGTTTTTT
- | TRBJ1-6 | TRBV7-9 | once | CASSLKDLSHNSPLHF | TGTGCCAGCAGCTTAAAGGACCTATCCCATAATTCACCCCTCCACTTT
- | TRBJ1-1 | TRBV4-1 | - | CASSQDQGGGTEAFF | TGCGCCAGCAGCCAAGATCAGGGAGGAGGCACTGAAGCTTTCTTT
- | TRBJ2-4 | TRBV12-3/TRBV12-4 | - | CASSFGQLGQYF | TGTGCCAGCAGTTTCGGACAGCTAGGTCAGTACTTC
- | TRBJ2-3 | TRBV6-5 | once | CASSQRGDTQYF | TGTGCCAGCAGTCAGAGGGGAGATACGCAGTATTTT
- | TRBJ1-1 | TRBV14 | - | CASSQDWGMAEAFF | TGTGCCAGCAGCCAAGATTGGGGGATGGCTGAAGCTTTCTTT
- | TRBJ1-6 | TRBV3-1/TRBV3-2 | few | CASSPTSNSPLHF | TGTGCCAGCAGCCCGACTAGTAATTCACCCCTCCACTTT
- | TRBJ1-2 | TRBV4-1 | few | CASSQDPGTASNYGYTF | TGCGCCAGCAGCCAAGATCCAGGGACTGCTTCTAACTATGGCTACACCTTC